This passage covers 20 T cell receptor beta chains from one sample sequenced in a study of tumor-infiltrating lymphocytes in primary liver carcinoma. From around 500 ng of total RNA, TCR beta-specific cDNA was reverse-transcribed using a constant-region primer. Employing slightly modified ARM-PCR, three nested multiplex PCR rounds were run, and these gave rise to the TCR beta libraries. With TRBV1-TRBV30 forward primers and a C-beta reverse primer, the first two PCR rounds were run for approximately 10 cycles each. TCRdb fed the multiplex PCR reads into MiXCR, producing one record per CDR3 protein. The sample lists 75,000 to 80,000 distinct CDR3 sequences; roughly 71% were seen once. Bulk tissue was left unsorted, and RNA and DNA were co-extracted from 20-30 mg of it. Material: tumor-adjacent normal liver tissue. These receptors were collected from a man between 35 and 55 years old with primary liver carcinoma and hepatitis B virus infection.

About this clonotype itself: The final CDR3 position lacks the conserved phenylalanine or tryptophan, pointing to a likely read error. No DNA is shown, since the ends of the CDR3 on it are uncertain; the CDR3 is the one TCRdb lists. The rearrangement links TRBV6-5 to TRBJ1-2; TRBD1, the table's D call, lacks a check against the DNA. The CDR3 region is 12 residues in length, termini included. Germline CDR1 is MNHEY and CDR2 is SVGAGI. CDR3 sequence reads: CASRETGGGYTL.

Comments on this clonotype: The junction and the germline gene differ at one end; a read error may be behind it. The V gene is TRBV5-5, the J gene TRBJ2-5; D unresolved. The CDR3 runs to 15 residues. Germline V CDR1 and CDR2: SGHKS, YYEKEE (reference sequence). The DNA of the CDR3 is TGTGCCAGCAGCTTGGCCGGGCAGCGATGGGATACCCATTACTTC. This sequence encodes CASSLAGQRWDTHYF.

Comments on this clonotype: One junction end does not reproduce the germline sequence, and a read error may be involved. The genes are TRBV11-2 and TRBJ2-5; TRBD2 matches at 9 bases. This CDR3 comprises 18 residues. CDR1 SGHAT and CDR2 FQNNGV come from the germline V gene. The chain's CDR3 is CASSLDPWSSGIGETQYF. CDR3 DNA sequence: TGTGCCAGCAGTTTAGATCCGTGGTCTAGCGGGATAGGAGAGACCCAGTACTTT.

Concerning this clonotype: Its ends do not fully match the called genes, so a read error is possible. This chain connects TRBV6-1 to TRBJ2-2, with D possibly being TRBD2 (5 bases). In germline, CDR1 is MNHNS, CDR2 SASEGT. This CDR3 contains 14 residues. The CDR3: CASSGLAMTGELLF. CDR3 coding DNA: TGTGCCAGCAGTGGGTTAGCGATGACCGGGGAGCTGTTATTT.

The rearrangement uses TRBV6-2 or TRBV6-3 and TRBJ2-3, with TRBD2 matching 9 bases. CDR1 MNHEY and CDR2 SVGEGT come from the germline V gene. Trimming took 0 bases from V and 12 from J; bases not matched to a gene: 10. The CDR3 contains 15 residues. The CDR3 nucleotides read TGTGCCAGCAGTTACTCAGCGGGAGGCACAGATAGTCAGTATTTT. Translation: CASSYSAGGTDSQYF.

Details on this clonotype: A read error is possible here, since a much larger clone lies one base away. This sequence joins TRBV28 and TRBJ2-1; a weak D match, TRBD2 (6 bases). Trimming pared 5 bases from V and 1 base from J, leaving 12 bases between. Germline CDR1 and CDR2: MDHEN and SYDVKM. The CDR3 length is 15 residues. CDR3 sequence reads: CASSGDWRSYNEQFF. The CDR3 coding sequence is TGTGCCAGCAGTGGGGACTGGAGATCCTACAATGAGCAGTTCTTC.

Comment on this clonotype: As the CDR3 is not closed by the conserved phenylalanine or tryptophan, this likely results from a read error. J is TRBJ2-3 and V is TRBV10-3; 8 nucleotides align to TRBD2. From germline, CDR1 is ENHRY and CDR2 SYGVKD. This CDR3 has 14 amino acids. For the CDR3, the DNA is TGCGCCATCAGTGACGTAGCGGGATCAGATACGCAGTATATT. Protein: CAISDVAGSDTQYI.

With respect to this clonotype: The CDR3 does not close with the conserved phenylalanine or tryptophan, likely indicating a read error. Here the CDR3 DNA reads TGTGCCTGCAAGGGGGGTGCTAGCGGGGATACCTACGAGCAGTACTAC. Translating it yields CACKGGASGDTYEQYY. The chain joins TRBV6-5 to TRBJ2-7; 9 bases agree with TRBD2. The germline V gene has CDR1 MNHEY and CDR2 SVGAGI. This CDR3 has 16 amino acids. The V segment lost 11 bases and the J segment 2 bases; nucleotides outside the gene matches: 16.

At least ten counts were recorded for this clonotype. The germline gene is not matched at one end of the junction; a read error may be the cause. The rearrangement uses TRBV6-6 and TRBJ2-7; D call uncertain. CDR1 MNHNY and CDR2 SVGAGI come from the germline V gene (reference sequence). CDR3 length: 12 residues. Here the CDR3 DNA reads TGTGCCGGCAGTGGTAGGGTCGGCGAGCAGTACTTC. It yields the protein CAGSGRVGEQYF.

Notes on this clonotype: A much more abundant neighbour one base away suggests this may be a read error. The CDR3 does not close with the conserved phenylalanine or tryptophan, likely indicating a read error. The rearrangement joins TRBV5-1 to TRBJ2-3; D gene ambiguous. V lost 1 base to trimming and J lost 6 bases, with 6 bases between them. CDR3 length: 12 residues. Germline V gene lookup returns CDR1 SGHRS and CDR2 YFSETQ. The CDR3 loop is CASSLQGDTQYS. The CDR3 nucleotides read TGCGCCAGCAGCTTGCAAGGGGATACGCAGTATTCT.

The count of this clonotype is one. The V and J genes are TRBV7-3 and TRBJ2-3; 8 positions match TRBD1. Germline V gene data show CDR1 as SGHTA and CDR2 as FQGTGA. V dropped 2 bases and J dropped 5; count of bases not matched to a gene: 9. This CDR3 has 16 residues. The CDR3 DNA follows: TGTGCCAGCAGCTTAGGCGGACAGGGAGTAGGAGATACGCAGTATTTT. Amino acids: CASSLGGQGVGDTQYF.

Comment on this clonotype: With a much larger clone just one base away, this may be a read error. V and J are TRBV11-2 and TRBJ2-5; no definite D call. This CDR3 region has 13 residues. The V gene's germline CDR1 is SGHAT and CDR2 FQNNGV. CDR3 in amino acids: CASGLDFLETQYF. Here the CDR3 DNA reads TGTGCCAGCGGCTTAGATTTTCTGGAGACCCAGTACTTC.

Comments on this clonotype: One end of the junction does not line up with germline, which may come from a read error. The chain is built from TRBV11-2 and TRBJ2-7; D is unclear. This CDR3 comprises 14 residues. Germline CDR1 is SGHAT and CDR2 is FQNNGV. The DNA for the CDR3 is TGTGCTAGCAGCTCTAACACGAACTCCTACGAGCATTACTTC. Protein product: CASSSNTNSYEHYF.

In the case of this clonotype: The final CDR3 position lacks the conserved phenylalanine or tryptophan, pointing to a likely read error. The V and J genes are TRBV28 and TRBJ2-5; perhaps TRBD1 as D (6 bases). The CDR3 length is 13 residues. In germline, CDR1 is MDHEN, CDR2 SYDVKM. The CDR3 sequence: CARSLNRVETQYL. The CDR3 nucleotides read TGTGCCAGGAGTTTAAACAGGGTTGAGACCCAGTACTTG.

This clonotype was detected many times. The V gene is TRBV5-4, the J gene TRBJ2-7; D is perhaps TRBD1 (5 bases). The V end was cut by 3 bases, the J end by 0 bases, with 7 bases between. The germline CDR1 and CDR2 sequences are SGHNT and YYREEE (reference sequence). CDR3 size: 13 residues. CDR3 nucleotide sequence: TGTGCCAGCAGCTGGGGCAACTCCTACGAGCAGTACTTC. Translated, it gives CASSWGNSYEQYF.

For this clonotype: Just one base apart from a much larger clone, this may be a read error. CDR3 loop: CASSQDLTVSYEQYF. In DNA, the CDR3 is TGCGCCAGCAGCCAAGACCTGACAGTCTCCTACGAGCAGTACTTC. The chain has TRBV4-3 and TRBJ2-7; possibly TRBD1 for D (5 bases). Germline V gives CDR1 LGHNA, CDR2 YSLEER. V shed 0 bases and J shed 0 bases, with 9 bases lying between them. The CDR3 is 15 amino acids.

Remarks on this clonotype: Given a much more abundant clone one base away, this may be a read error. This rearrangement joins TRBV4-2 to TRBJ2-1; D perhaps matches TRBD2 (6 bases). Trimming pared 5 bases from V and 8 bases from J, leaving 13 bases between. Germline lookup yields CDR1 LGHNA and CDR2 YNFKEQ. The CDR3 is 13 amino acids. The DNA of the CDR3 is TGTGCCAGCAGCACAGCGCGGGACTATGAGCAGTTCTTC. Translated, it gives CASSTARDYEQFF.

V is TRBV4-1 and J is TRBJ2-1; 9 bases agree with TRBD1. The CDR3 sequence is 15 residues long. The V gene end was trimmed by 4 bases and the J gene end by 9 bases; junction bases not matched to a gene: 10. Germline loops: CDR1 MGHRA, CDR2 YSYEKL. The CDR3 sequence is CASSLEQGAVCEQFF. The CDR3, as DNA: TGCGCCAGCAGCCTAGAACAGGGGGCGGTCTGTGAGCAGTTCTTC.

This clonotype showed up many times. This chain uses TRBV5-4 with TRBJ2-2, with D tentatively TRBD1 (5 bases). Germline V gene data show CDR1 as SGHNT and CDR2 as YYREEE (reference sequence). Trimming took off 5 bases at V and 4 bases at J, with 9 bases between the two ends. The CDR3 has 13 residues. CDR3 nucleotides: TGTGCCAGCAGGGGGCGAAGCACCGGGGAGCTGTTTTTT. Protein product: CASRGRSTGELFF.

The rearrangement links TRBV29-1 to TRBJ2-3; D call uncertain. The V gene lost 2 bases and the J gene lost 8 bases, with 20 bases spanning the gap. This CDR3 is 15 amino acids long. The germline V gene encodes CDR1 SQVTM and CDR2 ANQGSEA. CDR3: CSVENWARIQSTQYF. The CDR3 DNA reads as TGCAGCGTTGAAAATTGGGCTAGGATCCAGAGTACGCAGTATTTT.